This TCR beta chain was captured in a study of human T cells and chemical hapten exposure. Study information: During the approximately 23-week study period, patients had diphenylcyclopropenone applied to the scalp every week. Study-wide findings and caveats: Sensitizing with DPC caused no change in TCRs above 1 in 1000 frequency.

This clonotype was detected ten times or more. What it recognizes is unknown. TCRdb processed the RACE reads anew with MiXCR; each CDR3 protein has one entry. The data show tens of thousands of distinct CDR3 sequences, with approximately 12% seen just once and roughly 1.5% held by the top ten. Time point specified: patch test 3, about 24 weeks after DPC sensitization. The treatment denotes: therapeutic diphenylcyclopropenone sensitization with weekly scalp DPC. Trimming stripped 1 base from V and 1 base from J, with 8 bases between. The CDR3 extends over 14 amino acids. CDR1 SGHTA and CDR2 FQGNSA come from the germline V gene.

Material: whole blood, obtained in connection with sensitization to the hapten diphenylcyclopropenone (DPC). The receptor was derived from a woman aged 50 to 60 with alopecia areata. Some clones in this sample may be carry-over from other donors' samples. The chain couples TRBV7-2 to TRBJ2-7, with D possibly matching TRBD2 (5 bases). CDR3 residues: CASSLVRGSYEQYF. In nucleotides, the CDR3 is TGTGCCAGCAGCTTAGTCCGAGGGTCCTACGAGCAGTACTTC.